The clone carrying this TCR beta chain was observed a single time. This entry is derived from a study of blood T cell repertoires in COVID-19. Germline CDR1 LNHDA, CDR2 SQIVND (reference sequence). V lost 7 bases and J lost 0, with 24 bases in between. This CDR3 has 18 residues. The method was immunoSEQ multiplex PCR; TCRdb's version includes in-frame clones alone and lacks a portion of them. The sample holds about 210,000 clones; under 90% are singletons and the top ten take about 10%. This sequence originates from a woman at least 80 years old with COVID-19, enrolled during active disease. V and J are TRBV19 and TRBJ1-1, with TRBD1 as a possible D gene (5 bases). Sequencing was carried out using peripheral blood. The CDR3 is CASTPRALVTFMNTEAFF. CDR3 nucleotide sequence: TGTGCCAGTACCCCCAGGGCCCTCGTTACCTTTATGAACACTGAAGCTTTCTTT.